These 2 T cell receptor beta chains came from one sample sequenced in a study of blood T cell repertoires in COVID-19. Measured with immunoSEQ multiplex PCR; TCRdb has only the in-frame clones, and not every one. In the table there are 200,000 to 300,000 clones, more than 85% of which are singletons. The sequenced material came from PBMCs or T cells enriched from blood (not recorded which). The receptor set was obtained from a woman in her 30s who had recovered from COVID-19.

The gene calls are TRBV27 and TRBJ1-2; 7 bases are a match to TRBD1. The CDR3 extends over 20 amino acids. CDR1 MNHEY and CDR2 SMNVEV come from the germline V gene (reference sequence). V shed 8 bases, J shed 0 bases, and the junction held 24 bases outside the gene matches. The CDR3 DNA reads as TGTGCCAGCCGGAGAGGGGGCCTCCTACATGAGACTAAAACTAACTATGGCTACACCTTC. It codes for CASRRGGLLHETKTNYGYTF.

The genes are TRBV4-1 and TRBJ2-1; possibly TRBD2 for D (5 bases). With 4 bases removed from V and 0 bases from J, the gap between germline ends came to 25 bases. The CDR3 extends over 20 amino acids. Germline lookup yields CDR1 MGHRA and CDR2 YSYEKL. This chain's CDR3 is CASSRPRSAGVPSSYNEQFF. Here the CDR3 DNA reads TGCGCCAGCAGCCGCCCTCGCAGTGCGGGCGTACCGAGCTCCTACAATGAGCAGTTCTTC.